Shown below are 32 T cell receptor beta chains from a single sample sequenced in a study of cytomegalovirus exposure and HLA in healthy donors. Researchers ran the PCR with 60 Vbeta and 13 Jbeta primers. Here immunoSEQ multiplex PCR was the method, and the copy in TCRdb shows in-frame clones only, minus some. The sample has 110,000 to 150,000 clones, roughly three quarters seen once. The sequenced material came from PBMCs. The receptors derive from a woman aged 25 to 39 in good health and CMV-seronegative.

The chain combines TRBV7-9 with TRBJ1-5; 7 bases line up with TRBD1. V shed 5 bases, J shed 5 bases, and the junction held 0 bases outside the gene matches. The CDR3 consists of 12 residues. The germline gives CDR1 SEHNR, CDR2 FQNEAQ (reference sequence). The CDR3 bases are TGTGCCAGCAGCCAGGGGGATCAGCCCCAGCATTTT. The encoded protein is CASSQGDQPQHF. The variable domain in full, with the rest retrieved from reference TRBV7-9 and TRBJ1-5, is DTGVSQNPRHKITKRGQNVTFRCDPISEHNRLYWYRQTLGQGPEFLTYFQNEAQLEKSRLLSDRFSAERPKGSFSTLEIQRTEQGDSAMYLCASSQGDQPQHFGDGTRLSIL.

The chain carries TRBV11-2 and TRBJ2-3, with TRBD1 identical over 8 bases. Germline V gene lookup returns CDR1 SGHAT and CDR2 FQNNGV. V lost 4 bases to trimming and J lost 7 bases; unmatched junction nucleotides: 4. There are 13 residues in the CDR3. CDR3 sequence (DNA): TGTGCCAGCAGCTCAACAGGGGGGAATACGCAGTATTTT. Translation: CASSSTGGNTQYF.

This chain joins TRBV6-1 and TRBJ1-2; 8 nucleotides agree with TRBD1. V dropped 4 bases and J dropped 4; count of bases not matched to a gene: 8. CDR3 size: 15 residues. Germline assignment: CDR1 MNHNS and CDR2 SASEGT. The DNA of the CDR3 is TGTGCCAGCAGTGTCCAGGGGGCGCTTCTCTATGGCTACACCTTC. Protein: CASSVQGALLYGYTF.

The chain uses TRBV2 and TRBJ2-3; no reliable D call. V was shortened by 7 bases and J by 4 bases, with 6 bases between the two germline ends. The germline gives CDR1 SNHLY, CDR2 FYNNEI. The CDR3 runs 11 residues. The CDR3, as DNA: TGTGCCAGCAACTTGGCAGATACGCAGTATTTT. Translation gives CASNLADTQYF.

The chain recombines TRBV18 with TRBJ2-1; 7 bases map to TRBD2. V trimming: 3 bases; J trimming: 1 base; junction bases outside the gene matches: 12. Germline V lookup: CDR1 KGHSH, CDR2 LQKENI. This CDR3 is 18 amino acids long. The chain's CDR3 is CASSPSMGGFLSYNEQFF. The CDR3 DNA reads TGTGCCAGCTCACCTTCAATGGGGGGGTTCCTTTCCTACAATGAGCAGTTCTTC.

V usage is TRBV10-3 and J usage is TRBJ2-2; 9 bases are a match to TRBD1. The CDR3 sequence is 15 residues long. The germline gives CDR1 ENHRY, CDR2 SYGVKD. V gave up 6 bases and J gave up 5 bases; unmatched junction bases: 7. CDR3 DNA sequence: TGTGCCATCAGACAACAGGGGGCGCGGACCGGGGAGCTGTTTTTT. It yields the protein CAIRQQGARTGELFF.

This rearrangement joins TRBV19 to TRBJ1-2; TRBD1 matches 12 bases. This CDR3 is 15 amino acids long. The ends lost 6 bases at V and 8 bases at J; junction bases unmatched: 10. Germline CDR1 and CDR2: LNHDA and SQIVND (reference sequence). This CDR3 is CASRNRRGTGGGYTF. The DNA of the CDR3 is TGTGCCAGTAGGAATCGCCGCGGGACAGGGGGCGGCTACACCTTC. Combining the CDR3 with reference TRBV19 and TRBJ1-2 gives the whole variable domain DGGITQSPKYLFRKEGQNVTLSCEQNLNHDAMYWYRQDPGQGLRLIYYSQIVNDFQKGDIAEGYSVSREKKESFPLTVTSAQKNPTAFYLCASRNRRGTGGGYTFGSGTRLTVV.

The chain has TRBV7-2 and TRBJ2-2; the D gene is possibly TRBD2 (5 bases). Germline assignment: CDR1 SGHTA and CDR2 FQGNSA. The length of the CDR3 is 14 residues. V was pared by 1 base and J by 5 bases, with 8 bases between. CDR3 sequence reads: CASSLVGRTGELFF. The CDR3 DNA is TGTGCCAGCAGCTTAGTGGGGAGAACCGGGGAGCTGTTTTTT.

This clone was counted once. CDR3 in DNA: TGTGCCAGCAGTTATCCTATGAACAGGAAGGCCCTAGAGACTAGCGGATACAAATCCTACGAGCAGTACTTC. This translates into CASSYPMNRKALETSGYKSYEQYF. The chain employs TRBV28 and TRBJ2-7, with 9 bases aligning to TRBD2. V lost 4 bases to trimming and J lost 1 base; unmatched junction nucleotides: 32. CDR1 and CDR2 (germline): MDHEN, SYDVKM. This CDR3 contains 24 residues.

The chain joins TRBV25-1 to TRBJ2-1, with 11 bases aligning to TRBD2. CDR1 MGHDK and CDR2 SYGVNS come from the germline V gene. CDR3 length equals 18 residues. V dropped 8 bases and J dropped 9; count of bases not matched to a gene: 21. For the CDR3, the DNA is TGTGCCAGCTCACACACCTCATTTACTAGCGGGAGTATGACTGAGCAGTTCTTC. It translates to CASSHTSFTSGSMTEQFF.

The J gene is TRBJ2-3, the V gene TRBV6-1; the match to TRBD1 covers 8 bases. Germline V gene lookup returns CDR1 MNHNS and CDR2 SASEGT. With 10 bases clipped from V and 0 bases from J, the junction kept 9 bases outside the gene matches. This CDR3 region has 15 residues. The CDR3 sequence is CATLWTGSSTDTQYF. DNA for the CDR3: TGTGCCACCTTATGGACAGGGAGTAGCACAGATACGCAGTATTTT.

V gene TRBV7-9 combines with J gene TRBJ2-7; 16 nucleotides align to TRBD2. Trimming at V came to 4 bases and at J to 0 bases, leaving 3 bases not matched to a gene. Per the germline V gene, CDR1 is SEHNR and CDR2 is FQNEAQ (reference sequence). The CDR3 is 17 amino acids. CDR3 region: CASSSGTSGRASYEQYF. CDR3 nucleotides: TGTGCCAGCAGCTCCGGGACTAGCGGGAGGGCCTCCTACGAGCAGTACTTC.

The rearrangement joins TRBV11-2 to TRBJ1-6; TRBD1 matches 9 bases. After removal of 4 bases from V and 5 bases from J, the junction contained 9 bases not matched to a gene. In germline, CDR1 is SGHAT, CDR2 FQNNGV. CDR3 length equals 17 residues. The CDR3 coding sequence is TGTGCCAGCAGCTCACGACCGGGACAGGGTAATAATTCACCCCTCCACTTT. This codes for CASSSRPGQGNNSPLHF.

The genes are TRBV6-5 and TRBJ1-2; D unclear. The CDR3 is 15 amino acids. Trimming took off 0 bases at V and 7 bases at J, with 15 bases between the two ends. Germline-derived CDR1 and CDR2 are MNHEY and SVGAGI. CDR3 amino acids: CASSYSFVRGGGYTF. DNA for the CDR3: TGTGCCAGCAGTTACTCTTTCGTCAGAGGAGGTGGCTACACCTTC.

The chain is built from TRBV25-1 and TRBJ2-5; the D gene is possibly TRBD2 (6 bases). The CDR3 extends over 16 amino acids. Germline CDR1 reads MGHDK; CDR2 reads SYGVNS. Trimming cost V 1 base and J 4 bases, with 16 bases left between them. In DNA, the CDR3 is TGTGCCAGCAGTGAATGGGGCGGGGCAAGCCCAGAGACCCAGTACTTC. It codes for CASSEWGGASPETQYF.

The chain combines TRBV14 with TRBJ2-5; a possible D gene is TRBD2 (5 bases). The V end was cut by 0 bases, the J end by 7 bases, with 9 bases between. The CDR3 is made up of 13 amino acids. Germline V gene lookup returns CDR1 SGHDN and CDR2 FVKESK. CDR3: CASSQDVEGTQYF. For the CDR3, the DNA is TGTGCCAGCAGCCAAGATGTCGAGGGGACCCAGTACTTC.

The chain has TRBV27 and TRBJ2-1, with TRBD2 matching 9 bases. The V segment lost 7 bases and the J segment 7 bases; nucleotides outside the gene matches: 17. CDR3 size: 17 residues. Germline V gene sequence: CDR1 MNHEY, CDR2 SMNVEV (reference sequence). DNA for the CDR3: TGTGCCAGCACAGGTGGATTTCGTGGGCGGGGGGGGAATGAGCAGTTCTTC. This gives the protein CASTGGFRGRGGNEQFF.

V and J are TRBV6-1 and TRBJ2-7, with TRBD1 as a possible D gene (5 bases). The germline gives CDR1 MNHNS, CDR2 SASEGT. Trimming took 5 bases from V and 4 from J, leaving 6 bases between them. CDR3 length: 11 residues. CDR3 nucleotides: TGTGCCAGCAGTAAGGGGTACGAGCAGTACTTC. As protein: CASSKGYEQYF.

V and J are TRBV29-1 and TRBJ1-4; 8 nucleotides match TRBD1. CDR3 length: 13 residues. With 8 bases clipped from V and 7 bases from J, the junction kept 9 bases outside the gene matches. CDR1 and CDR2 from the germline V gene are SQVTM and ANQGSEA. The CDR3 DNA reads as TGCAGCACCTTGGACAGGGTGGGTGAAAAACTGTTTTTT. It translates to CSTLDRVGEKLFF.

This rearrangement joins TRBV7-2 to TRBJ1-5; the D is unclear. Trimming stripped 10 bases from V and 4 bases from J, with 11 bases between. Germline V gene data show CDR1 as SGHTA and CDR2 as FQGNSA. There are 12 residues in the CDR3. The CDR3 region is CATQTGNQPQHF. The DNA of the CDR3 is TGTGCCACCCAGACGGGAAATCAGCCCCAGCATTTT.

This clone was found a few times. The rearrangement uses TRBV28 and TRBJ1-2; TRBD1 aligns across 7 bases. CDR1 is MDHEN and CDR2 is SYDVKM in the germline V gene. This CDR3 is 16 amino acids long. The J segment lost 2 bases and the V segment lost 6 bases, leaving 12 bases of the junction unmatched. CDR3 sequence reads: CASSSLSTGLNYGYTF. In DNA, the CDR3 is TGTGCCAGCAGCTCCCTATCGACAGGGCTGAACTATGGCTACACCTTC.

The chain recombines TRBV18 with TRBJ2-7; TRBD1 matches at 10 bases. CDR3 length equals 13 residues. Looked up from germline, CDR1 is KGHSH and CDR2 is LQKENI. V lost 4 bases to trimming and J lost 6 bases; unmatched junction nucleotides: 3. For the CDR3, the DNA is TGTGCCAGCTCACGACAGGGGGCCATCGAGCAGTACGTC. Protein: CASSRQGAIEQYV.

This clone has more than one count but fewer than ten. This chain uses TRBV18 with TRBJ2-5, with 9 bases aligning to TRBD2. Germline V lookup: CDR1 KGHSH, CDR2 LQKENI. The V and J ends lost 1 base and 2 bases, in that order; junction bases with no gene match: 2. This CDR3 has 15 residues. This chain's CDR3 is CASSPRLAGQETQYF. The CDR3 nucleotides are TGTGCCAGCTCACCACGCCTAGCGGGGCAAGAGACCCAGTACTTC. Complete variable domain (other parts from reference TRBV18 and TRBJ2-5): NAGVMQNPRHLVRRRGQEARLRCSPMKGHSHVYWYRQLPEEGLKFMVYLQKENIIDESGMPKERFSAEFPKEGPSILRIQQVVRGDSAAYFCASSPRLAGQETQYFGPGTRLLVL.

This clone turned up a few times. V usage is TRBV4-1 and J usage is TRBJ1-2, with D possibly being TRBD1 (6 bases). Trimming removed 1 base from V and 4 bases from J, with 13 bases in between. In germline, CDR1 is MGHRA, CDR2 YSYEKL. The CDR3 has 15 amino acids. The CDR3 protein is CASSQVPGAGYGYTF. The CDR3 coding sequence is TGCGCCAGCAGCCAAGTCCCAGGGGCCGGCTATGGCTACACCTTC.

The chain links TRBV9 to TRBJ2-5; 11 positions agree with TRBD2. Germline lookup yields CDR1 SGDLS and CDR2 YYNGEE. CDR3 size: 14 residues. V was pared by 4 bases and J by 5 bases, with 4 bases of the junction left unmatched. The CDR3 DNA sequence: TGTGCCAGCAGCCTTAGCGGGGGGGGTGAGACCCAGTACTTC. Translating it yields CASSLSGGGETQYF.

The genes are TRBV28 and TRBJ2-4; 7 bases map to TRBD1. The CDR3 has 13 residues. Losses at the gene ends were 5 bases for V and 7 bases for J; bases not matched to a gene: 5. Per germline, CDR1 MDHEN and CDR2 SYDVKM. The chain's CDR3 is CASSILQGNIQYF. The CDR3 region has the DNA TGTGCCAGCAGTATACTACAGGGGAACATTCAGTACTTC.

This sequence joins TRBV19 and TRBJ1-2, with 7 bases identical to TRBD1. Germline V gene sequence: CDR1 LNHDA, CDR2 SQIVND (reference sequence). This CDR3 has 13 amino acids. V trimming: 5 bases; J trimming: 8 bases; junction bases outside the gene matches: 8. In DNA, the CDR3 is TGTGCCAGTAGTCCCCAGAGGGGGCGCGGCTACACCTTC. It specifies CASSPQRGRGYTF.

J is TRBJ2-7 and V is TRBV2; 7 nucleotides line up with TRBD2. This CDR3 is built from 11 residues. After removal of 7 bases from V and 5 bases from J, the junction contained 2 bases not matched to a gene. CDR1 is SNHLY, CDR2 FYNNEI, per germline. This chain's CDR3 is CASKAGDEQYF. In nucleotides, the CDR3 is TGTGCCAGCAAGGCGGGAGACGAGCAGTACTTC. Drawing the rest from reference TRBV2 and TRBJ2-7, the complete variable domain is EPEVTQTPSHQVTQMGQEVILRCVPISNHLYFYWYRQILGQKVEFLVSFYNNEISEKSEIFDDQFSVERPDGSNFTLKIRSTKLEDSAMYFCASKAGDEQYFGPGTRLTVT.

The chain combines TRBV19 with TRBJ2-1; D call uncertain. This CDR3 is 13 amino acids long. The germline gives CDR1 LNHDA, CDR2 SQIVND (reference sequence). CDR3 region: CAADSGSYNEQFF. The CDR3 DNA reads TGTGCAGCCGACTCGGGTTCCTACAATGAGCAGTTCTTC.

The V gene is TRBV2, the J gene TRBJ1-3, with 7 positions matching TRBD1. Germline V lookup: CDR1 SNHLY, CDR2 FYNNEI. The junction had 7 bases not matched to a gene; V was cut back by 6 bases and J by 2 bases. The length of the CDR3 is 15 residues. CDR3: CASSDEDRAGNTIYF. The CDR3 DNA sequence: TGTGCCAGCAGCGACGAAGACAGGGCTGGAAACACCATATATTTT.

This clone was recorded once. V is TRBV5-4 and J is TRBJ2-1, with 8 bases aligning to TRBD2. Germline CDR1 SGHNT, CDR2 YYREEE (reference sequence). The V gene end was trimmed by 4 bases and the J gene end by 4 bases; junction bases not matched to a gene: 10. The CDR3 is made up of 16 amino acids. CDR3 sequence reads: CASSPNSGVGYNEQFF. The DNA of the CDR3 is TGTGCCAGCAGCCCAAATAGCGGGGTTGGGTACAATGAGCAGTTCTTC.

This clone has a handful of counts. The chain is built from TRBV7-2 and TRBJ2-1; TRBD2 agrees at 10 bases. The CDR3 totals 13 residues. The J segment lost 7 bases and the V segment lost 7 bases, leaving 4 bases of the junction unmatched. Germline CDR1 is SGHTA and CDR2 is FQGNSA. The CDR3 protein is CASMIAGGNEQFF. The CDR3 bases are TGTGCCAGCATGATAGCGGGGGGTAATGAGCAGTTCTTC.